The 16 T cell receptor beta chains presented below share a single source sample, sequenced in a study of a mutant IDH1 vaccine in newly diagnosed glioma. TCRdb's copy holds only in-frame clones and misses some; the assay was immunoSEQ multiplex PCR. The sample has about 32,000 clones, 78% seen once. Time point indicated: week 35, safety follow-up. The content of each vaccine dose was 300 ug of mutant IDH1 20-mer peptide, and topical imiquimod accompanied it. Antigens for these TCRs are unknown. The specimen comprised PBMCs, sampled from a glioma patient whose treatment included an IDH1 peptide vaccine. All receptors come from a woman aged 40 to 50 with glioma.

CDR3 sequence reads: CASSVLAANYGYTF. CDR3 nucleotide sequence: TGTGCCAGCAGCGTATTGGCAGCTAACTATGGCTACACCTTC. The chain is built from TRBV9 and TRBJ1-2; no definite D call. In germline, CDR1 is SGDLS, CDR2 YYNGEE. The CDR3 extends over 14 amino acids. V was cut by 1 base and J by 0 bases, with 7 bases left in between.

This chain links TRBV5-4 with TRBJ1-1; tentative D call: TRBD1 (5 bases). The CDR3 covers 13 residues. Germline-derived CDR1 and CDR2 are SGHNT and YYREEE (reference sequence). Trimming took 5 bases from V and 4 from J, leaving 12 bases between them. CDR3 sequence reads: CASRGRGGTEAFF. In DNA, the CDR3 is TGTGCCAGCAGGGGGCGTGGGGGCACTGAAGCTTTCTTT. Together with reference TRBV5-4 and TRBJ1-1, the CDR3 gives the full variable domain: ETGVTQSPTHLIKTRGQQVTLRCSSQSGHNTVSWYQQALGQGPQFIFQYYREEENGRGNFPPRFSGLQFPNYSSELNVNALELDDSALYLCASRGRGGTEAFFGQGTRLTVV.

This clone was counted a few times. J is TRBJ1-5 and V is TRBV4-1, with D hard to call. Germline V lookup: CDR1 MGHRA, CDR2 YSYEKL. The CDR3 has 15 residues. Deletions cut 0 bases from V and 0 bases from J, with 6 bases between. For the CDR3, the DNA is TGCGCCAGCAGCCAAGAACCCTTTAGCAATCAGCCCCAGCATTTT. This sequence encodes CASSQEPFSNQPQHF.

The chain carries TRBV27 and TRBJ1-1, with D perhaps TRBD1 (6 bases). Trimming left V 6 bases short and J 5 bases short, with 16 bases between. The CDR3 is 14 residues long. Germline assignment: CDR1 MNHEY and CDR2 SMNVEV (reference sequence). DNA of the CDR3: TGTGCCAGCAGGCCCCAACAGGGTTGGACTGAAGCTTTCTTT. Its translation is CASRPQQGWTEAFF.

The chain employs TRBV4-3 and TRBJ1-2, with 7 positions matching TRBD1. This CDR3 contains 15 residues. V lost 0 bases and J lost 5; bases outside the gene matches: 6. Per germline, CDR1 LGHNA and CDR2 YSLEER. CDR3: CASSQDRTGSYGYTF. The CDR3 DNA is TGCGCCAGCAGCCAAGATAGGACAGGCAGTTATGGCTACACCTTC.

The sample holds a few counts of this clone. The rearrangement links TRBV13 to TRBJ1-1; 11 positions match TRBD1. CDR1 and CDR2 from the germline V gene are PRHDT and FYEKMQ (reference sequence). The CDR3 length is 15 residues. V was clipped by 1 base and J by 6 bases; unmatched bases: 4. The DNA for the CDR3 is TGTGCCAGCAGCTTAGAAGGGACAGGGGGGGCTGAAGCTTTCTTT. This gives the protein CASSLEGTGGAEAFF.

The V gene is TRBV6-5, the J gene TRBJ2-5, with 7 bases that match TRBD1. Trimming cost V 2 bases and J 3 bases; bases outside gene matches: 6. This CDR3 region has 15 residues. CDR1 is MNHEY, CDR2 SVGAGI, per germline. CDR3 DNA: TGTGCCAGCAGTTACGAGGGGGCGCGAGAAGAGACCCAGTACTTC. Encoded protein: CASSYEGAREETQYF.

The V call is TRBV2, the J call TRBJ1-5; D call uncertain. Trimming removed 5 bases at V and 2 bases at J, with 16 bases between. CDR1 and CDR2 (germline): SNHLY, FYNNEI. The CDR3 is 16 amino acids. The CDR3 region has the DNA TGTGCCAGCAGTTTCAAAATGGTTAGAGGCAATCAGCCCCAGCATTTT. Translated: CASSFKMVRGNQPQHF. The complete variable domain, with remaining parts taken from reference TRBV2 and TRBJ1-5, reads EPEVTQTPSHQVTQMGQEVILRCVPISNHLYFYWYRQILGQKVEFLVSFYNNEISEKSEIFDDQFSVERPDGSNFTLKIRSTKLEDSAMYFCASSFKMVRGNQPQHFGDGTRLSIL.

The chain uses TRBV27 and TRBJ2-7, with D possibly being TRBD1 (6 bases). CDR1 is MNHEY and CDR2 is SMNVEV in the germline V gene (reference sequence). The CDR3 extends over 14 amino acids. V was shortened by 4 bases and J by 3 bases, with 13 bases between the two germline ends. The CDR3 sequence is CASSSTGPRYEQYF. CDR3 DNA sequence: TGTGCCAGCAGTTCGACAGGTCCACGCTACGAGCAGTACTTC.

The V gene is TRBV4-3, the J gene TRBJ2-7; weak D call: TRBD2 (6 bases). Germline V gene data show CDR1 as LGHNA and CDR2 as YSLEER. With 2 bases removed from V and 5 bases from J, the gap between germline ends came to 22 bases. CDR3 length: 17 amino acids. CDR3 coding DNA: TGCGCCAGCAGCCAAAGGCAGACCATGGAGGGCGTAAACGAGCAGTACTTC. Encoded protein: CASSQRQTMEGVNEQYF.

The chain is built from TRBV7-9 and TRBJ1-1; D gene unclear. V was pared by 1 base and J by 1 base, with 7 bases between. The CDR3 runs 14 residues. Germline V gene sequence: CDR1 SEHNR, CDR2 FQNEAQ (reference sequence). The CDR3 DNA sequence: TGTGCCAGCAGCTTAGGGGGAGGGAACACTGAAGCTTTCTTT. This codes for CASSLGGGNTEAFF.

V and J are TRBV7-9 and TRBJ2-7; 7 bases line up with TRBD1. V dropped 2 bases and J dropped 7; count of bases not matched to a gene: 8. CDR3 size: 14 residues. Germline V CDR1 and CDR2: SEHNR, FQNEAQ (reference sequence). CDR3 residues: CASSLSRGQEEQYF. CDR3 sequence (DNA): TGTGCCAGCAGCTTATCTAGGGGGCAGGAGGAGCAGTACTTC.

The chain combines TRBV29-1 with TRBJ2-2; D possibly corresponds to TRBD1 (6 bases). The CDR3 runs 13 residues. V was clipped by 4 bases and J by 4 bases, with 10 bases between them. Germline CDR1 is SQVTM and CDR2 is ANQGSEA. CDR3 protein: CSVAGTFTGELFF. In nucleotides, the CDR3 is TGCAGCGTTGCCGGGACATTCACCGGGGAGCTGTTTTTT.

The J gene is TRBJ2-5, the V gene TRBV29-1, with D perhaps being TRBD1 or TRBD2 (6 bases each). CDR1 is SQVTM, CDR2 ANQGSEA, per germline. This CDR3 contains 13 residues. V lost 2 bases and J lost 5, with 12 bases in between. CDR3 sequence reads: CSVEWGAGETQYF. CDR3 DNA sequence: TGCAGCGTTGAATGGGGGGCAGGGGAGACCCAGTACTTC.

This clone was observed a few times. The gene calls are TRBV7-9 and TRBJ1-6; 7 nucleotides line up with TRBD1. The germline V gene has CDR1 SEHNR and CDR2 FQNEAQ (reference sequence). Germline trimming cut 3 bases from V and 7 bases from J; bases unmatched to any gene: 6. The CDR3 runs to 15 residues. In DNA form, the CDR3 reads TGTGCCAGCAGCTTGGCGGGACAGCCAAATTCACCCCTCCACTTT. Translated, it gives CASSLAGQPNSPLHF.

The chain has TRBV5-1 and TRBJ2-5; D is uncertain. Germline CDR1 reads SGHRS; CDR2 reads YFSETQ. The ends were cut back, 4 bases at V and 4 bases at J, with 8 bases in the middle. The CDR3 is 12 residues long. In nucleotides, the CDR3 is TGCGCCAGCAGCCCCGTTGGAGAGACCCAGTACTTC. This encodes CASSPVGETQYF.